The sample holds many counts of the clone carrying this T cell receptor beta chain. Its antigen is currently unknown. The source material, RNA transcripts, was used to amplify TCR beta CDR3 regions. The primer set for the first-round RT-PCR of the TCR CDR3 was HTBI. TCRdb independently ran MiXCR on the multiplex PCR reads; one entry per CDR3 protein. The sample lists hundreds of thousands of distinct CDR3 sequences, roughly 14% seen once, with about an eighth in the top ten. This sample is part of a study of T cells in Graves' hyperthyroidism and ophthalmopathy. Points from the study as a whole: Model predictions of ophthalmopathy came a median around 6.5 months before onset.

Germline lookup yields CDR1 LGHNA and CDR2 YSLEER. CDR3 length: 14 amino acids. V shed 3 bases and J 4 bases; nucleotides not matched to a gene: 4. In making diagnoses, clinical symptoms, serum thyroxine and TRAb, thyroid ultrasound and orbital computed tomography were all used. The sequencing input was blood. This chain uses TRBV4-3 with TRBJ1-1; 8 positions match TRBD1. The clonotype was recovered from a woman aged 50 to 60 with Graves' ophthalmopathy. CDR3 in DNA: TGCGCCAGCAGCCAGACAGGGGTTGGCACTGAAGCTTTCTTT. It is translated as CASSQTGVGTEAFF.